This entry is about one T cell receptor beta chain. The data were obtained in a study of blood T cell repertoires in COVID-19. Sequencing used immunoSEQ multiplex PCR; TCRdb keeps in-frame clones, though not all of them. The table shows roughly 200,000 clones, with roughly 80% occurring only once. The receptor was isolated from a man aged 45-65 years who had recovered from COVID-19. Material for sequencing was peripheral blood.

CDR3 protein: CASTTEGAVMQETQYF. CDR3 nucleotide sequence: TGTGCCAGCACTACCGAGGGGGCAGTCATGCAAGAGACCCAGTACTTC. The V call is TRBV27, the J call TRBJ2-5; TRBD1 matches 7 bases. This CDR3 contains 16 residues. J was trimmed by 2 bases and V by 7 bases; bases with no gene match: 13. Germline loops: CDR1 MNHEY, CDR2 SMNVEV (reference sequence).